What follows is one TCR beta chain and its context. Its specificity is unknown. The data are from a study of shared clonotypes between healthy human individuals. The study's findings and limits: The study sampled only blood, and tissue repertoires likely differ.

Deep level was the assay's run setting. TCRdb keeps only in-frame clones here, not all; method: immunoSEQ multiplex PCR. The sample carries millions of clones, over 85% recorded once. The CDR3 is 15 amino acids. Germline V gene lookup returns CDR1 MNHEY and CDR2 SVGAGI. Unmatched junction bases numbered 1, after V lost 3 bases and J lost 0 bases. Each of the donors was a healthy adult who was HIV-negative and had not had a recent acute infection or vaccination. From CD4+ cells came CD45RA+ naive and CD45RA-negative memory subsets. The source is a man aged 18-30 years in good health. The chain uses TRBV6-5 and TRBJ2-5; 10 bases are shared with TRBD2. The sample was naive CD4+ T cells sorted from blood. Subset in this sample: CD45RA+ positively selected. CDR3 DNA: TGTGCCAGCAGTTATCTAGCGGGAGACCAAGAGACCCAGTACTTC. Protein sequence: CASSYLAGDQETQYF.